Below are 25 T cell receptor beta chains sequenced from a single sample in a study of blood T cells in healthy people across ages. Alongside a J-beta primer mix, a sample-barcoded 5' primer served in a second PCR lasting 7 to 11 cycles. TCRdb reprocessed the 5' RACE reads via MiXCR and lists one record per CDR3 protein. The sample comprises 1.5 million to 2 million distinct CDR3 sequences, 28% of which are singletons, and more than 6% rests with the top ten. Sequencing was performed on blood. These TCRs come from a woman in her twenties or thirties in good health.

This clonotype was detected many times. This chain connects TRBV28 to TRBJ2-7; D is ambiguous. This CDR3 has 13 amino acids. V was pared by 6 bases and J by 0 bases, with 9 bases between. Germline loops: CDR1 MDHEN, CDR2 SYDVKM. The CDR3 DNA is TGTGCCAGCAGCCCTATTAGCTCCTACGAGCAGTACTTC. Translated, it gives CASSPISSYEQYF.

This clonotype was seen more than once but under ten times. The V gene is TRBV20-1, the J gene TRBJ1-4; D perhaps matches TRBD1 (5 bases). Germline CDR1 DFQATT, CDR2 SNEGSKA (reference sequence). The CDR3 covers 14 residues. V was cut by 0 bases and J by 8 bases, with 13 bases left in between. The CDR3 protein is CSARDPRRDEKLFF. The CDR3 DNA follows: TGCAGTGCTAGAGATCCCCGGCGGGACGAAAAACTGTTTTTT.

The chain recombines TRBV7-2 with TRBJ2-5; D perhaps matches TRBD2 (6 bases). The germline V gene has CDR1 SGHTA and CDR2 FQGNSA. The length of the CDR3 is 13 residues. Trimming removed 2 bases from V and 11 bases from J, with 15 bases in between. Written as DNA, the CDR3 is TGTGCCAGCAGCTTAATGGGGGAGGATGAGCAGTACTTC. This encodes CASSLMGEDEQYF.

This clonotype came up many times. This chain connects TRBV20-1 to TRBJ2-1; 12 nucleotides align to TRBD2. Germline-derived CDR1 and CDR2 are DFQATT and SNEGSKA (reference sequence). V trimming: 3 bases; J trimming: 5 bases; junction bases outside the gene matches: 5. The CDR3 length is 15 residues. The CDR3 DNA reads TGCAGTGCTAGGGGCCTAGCGGGAGGGGACAATGAGCAGTTCTTC. Protein: CSARGLAGGDNEQFF.

The J gene is TRBJ2-2, the V gene TRBV12-3 or TRBV12-4, with D possibly matching TRBD2 (5 bases). V lost 3 bases and J lost 6, with 14 bases in between. The CDR3 contains 15 residues. The chain's CDR3 is CASSFNSGKAGELFF. CDR3 nucleotides: TGTGCCAGCAGTTTTAATTCGGGGAAGGCCGGGGAGCTGTTTTTT.

The chain employs TRBV28 and TRBJ1-3; no clear D. Trimming took 7 bases from V and 0 from J, leaving 13 bases between them. The CDR3 is 15 residues long. Germline V CDR1 and CDR2: MDHEN, SYDVKM. CDR3 DNA sequence: TGTGCCAGCATTCCCCCCGGGCTCTCTGGAAACACCATATATTTT. Encoded protein: CASIPPGLSGNTIYF.

This clonotype was observed a few times. The chain uses TRBV18 and TRBJ1-5; a possible D gene is TRBD1 (6 bases). CDR3 length: 14 residues. Germline V gene lookup returns CDR1 KGHSH and CDR2 LQKENI. Trimming took off 2 bases at V and 7 bases at J, with 12 bases between the two ends. CDR3 residues: CASSPNREGQPQHF. DNA for the CDR3: TGTGCCAGCTCACCAAACAGGGAGGGGCAGCCCCAGCATTTT.

The CDR3 loop reads CASSLRTQSSYEQYF. CDR3 sequence (DNA): TGTGCCAGCAGCTTAAGAACACAGAGCTCCTACGAGCAGTACTTC. This chain joins TRBV7-9 and TRBJ2-7; D not resolved. V gave up 2 bases and J gave up 0 bases, with 11 bases separating them. This CDR3 has 15 residues. Germline loops: CDR1 SEHNR, CDR2 FQNEAQ (reference sequence).

The rearrangement links TRBV11-2 to TRBJ2-1; D perhaps matches TRBD2 (6 bases). V gave up 1 base and J gave up 0 bases, with 13 bases separating them. Germline values: CDR1 SGHAT, CDR2 FQNNGV. The CDR3 length is 17 residues. The CDR3: CASSLVAGPFSYNEQFF. The CDR3 nucleotides are TGTGCCAGCAGCTTAGTGGCGGGGCCTTTCTCCTACAATGAGCAGTTCTTC. The variable domain in full, completed from reference TRBV11-2 and TRBJ2-1, reads EAGVAQSPRYKIIEKRQSVAFWCNPISGHATLYWYQQILGQGPKLLIQFQNNGVVDDSQLPKDRFSAERLKGVDSTLKIQPAKLEDSAVYLCASSLVAGPFSYNEQFFGPGTRLTVL.

This clonotype appeared many times. This chain uses TRBV12-3 or TRBV12-4 with TRBJ2-6; no definite D call. Trimming left V 3 bases short and J 0 bases short, with 6 bases between. This CDR3 has 15 residues. CDR3 in DNA: TGTGCCAGCAGTTTGGGGTTCTCTGGGGCCAACGTCCTGACTTTC. Encoded protein: CASSLGFSGANVLTF.

V and J are TRBV7-6 and TRBJ2-1; D possibly corresponds to TRBD2 (6 bases). CDR1 is SGHVS and CDR2 is FNYEAQ in the germline V gene. V was clipped by 1 base and J by 7 bases, with 17 bases between them. The CDR3 length is 16 residues. CDR3 DNA: TGTGCCAGCAGCTTAGAGGCGGGAACAGTCCATAATGAGCAGTTCTTC. It codes for CASSLEAGTVHNEQFF.

This chain uses TRBV29-1 with TRBJ2-3; D remains ambiguous. V lost 5 bases and J lost 4, with 7 bases in between. CDR3 length equals 11 residues. Germline-derived CDR1 and CDR2 are SQVTM and ANQGSEA. For the CDR3, the DNA is TGCAGCGTTATAAGGCCAGATACGCAGTATTTT. This codes for CSVIRPDTQYF.

V and J are TRBV7-9 and TRBJ2-5; tentatively, D is TRBD1 or TRBD2 (5 bases each). CDR3 size: 16 residues. Trimming cost V 5 bases and J 0 bases, with 16 bases left between them. Germline V gene lookup returns CDR1 SEHNR and CDR2 FQNEAQ (reference sequence). CDR3 nucleotides: TGTGCCAGCAGCGCTGGGGAGACAGTGTACCAAGAGACCCAGTACTTC. Its protein is CASSAGETVYQETQYF.

This clonotype was detected only a few times. The V call is TRBV10-3, the J call TRBJ1-6, with D possibly being TRBD1 (6 bases). V dropped 3 bases and J dropped 6 bases, with 12 bases sitting between them. Germline-derived CDR1 and CDR2 are ENHRY and SYGVKD. CDR3 length equals 15 residues. In nucleotides, the CDR3 is TGTGCCATCAGTGACTCAGGGGCTTTTAATTCACCCCTCCACTTT. Protein sequence: CAISDSGAFNSPLHF.

This clonotype was counted only a few times. The chain has TRBV12-3 or TRBV12-4 and TRBJ2-1; unclear D gene. The V and J ends lost 7 bases and 5 bases respectively, with 12 bases between them. This CDR3 is 13 amino acids long. The DNA for the CDR3 is TGTGCCAGCACCCCCATCCGGGACAATGAGCAGTTCTTC. It yields the protein CASTPIRDNEQFF.

This clonotype was seen a handful of times. The CDR3 region has the DNA TGTGCCACCAGCGTAGCGGGGAATGAGCAGTTCTTC. Amino acid sequence: CATSVAGNEQFF. J is TRBJ2-1 and V is TRBV24-1, with TRBD2 identical over 8 bases. V shed 7 bases and J 7 bases; nucleotides not matched to a gene: 2. Germline loops: CDR1 KGHDR, CDR2 SFDVKD. This CDR3 is built from 12 residues.

This clonotype was found many times. This chain links TRBV6-4 with TRBJ2-3; 10 bases match TRBD2. Per the germline V gene, CDR1 is MRHNA and CDR2 is SNTAGT. Germline trimming cut 6 bases from V and 9 bases from J; bases unmatched to any gene: 12. The CDR3 spans 15 residues. The CDR3 bases are TGTGCCAGCAGCGCTAGCGGGGGATCCCTCGGGACGCAGTATTTT. Translated, it gives CASSASGGSLGTQYF.

This clonotype was detected a few times. The chain combines TRBV7-9 with TRBJ2-7; D might be TRBD1 or TRBD2, each matching 5 bases. The CDR3 loop spans 13 amino acids. Between the trimmed V and J ends, which lost 10 bases and 3 bases, there was a span of 16 bases. The germline CDR1 and CDR2 sequences are SEHNR and FQNEAQ (reference sequence). CDR3 nucleotide sequence: TGTGCCAACGGCCTGGGGGACCGCTACGAGCAGTACTTC. Translation gives CANGLGDRYEQYF. The complete variable domain, with remaining parts taken from reference TRBV7-9 and TRBJ2-7, reads DTGVSQNPRHKITKRGQNVTFRCDPISEHNRLYWYRQTLGQGPEFLTYFQNEAQLEKSRLLSDRFSAERPKGSFSTLEIQRTEQGDSAMYLCANGLGDRYEQYFGPGTRLTVT.

This rearrangement joins TRBV7-2 to TRBJ1-2, with D uncertain. V lost 5 bases to trimming and J lost 11 bases, with 21 bases between them. The CDR3 loop spans 14 amino acids. Germline V gene lookup returns CDR1 SGHTA and CDR2 FQGNSA. The DNA of the CDR3 is TGTGCCAGCAGCCGAAGAGACGAGGGCCCCAAGTACACCTTC. Amino acid sequence: CASSRRDEGPKYTF.

The sample holds one count of this clonotype. V gene TRBV30 combines with J gene TRBJ2-1, with TRBD2 matching over 8 bases. The germline V gene has CDR1 GTSNPN and CDR2 SVGIG (reference sequence). Trimming removed 6 bases from V and 1 base from J; junction bases left unmatched: 8. The CDR3 runs to 15 residues. The CDR3 reads CACASRGASYNEQFF. The CDR3, as DNA: TGTGCCTGCGCCTCGCGGGGGGCTTCCTACAATGAGCAGTTCTTC.

The chain combines TRBV18 with TRBJ2-4, with 10 positions matching TRBD1. The J call is in doubt because the DNA end fits TRBJ2-7 better. The CDR3 extends over 15 amino acids. Per the germline V gene, CDR1 is KGHSH and CDR2 is LQKENI. The CDR3 DNA follows: TGTGCCAGCTCACGGGGACAGGGGATGATAAACGAGCAGTACTTC. Its protein product is CASSRGQGMINEQYF.

The CDR3 DNA follows: TGTGCCAGCAGTTCAGGGGTTGGTGAGCAGTTCTTC. Protein sequence: CASSSGVGEQFF. The V call is TRBV6-6, the J call TRBJ2-1; D may be TRBD1 (6 bases). V gave up 4 bases and J gave up 9 bases, with 10 bases separating them. The CDR3 contains 12 residues. Germline lookup yields CDR1 MNHNY and CDR2 SVGAGI (reference sequence).

There are a few counts of this clonotype. The V and J genes are TRBV12-3 or TRBV12-4 and TRBJ2-5; possibly TRBD2 for D (7 bases). The J call may be faulty, since TRBJ2-1 better matches the DNA end. This CDR3 comprises 16 residues. The DNA for the CDR3 is TGTGCCAGCAGTATCCGGGGGGCCACCCTTCAAGAGACCCAGTTCTTC. Translating it yields CASSIRGATLQETQFF.

Of note for this clonotype: A single base separates this from a much larger clone, so it may be a read error. This chain joins TRBV28 and TRBJ2-4, with D perhaps matching TRBD1 or TRBD2 (5 bases each). The DNA end favors TRBJ2-7, so the J call may be wrong. Germline CDR1 reads MDHEN; CDR2 reads SYDVKM. The CDR3 is 15 amino acids. In DNA form, the CDR3 reads TGTGACAGCAAGAATGGGGGAATGTCCCAAGGCGAGCAGTACTTC. Residues: CDSKNGGMSQGEQYF.

This clonotype was recorded a few times. The chain combines TRBV19 with TRBJ2-6; a possible D gene is TRBD2 (5 bases). This CDR3 is built from 15 residues. Trimming removed 3 bases at V and 4 bases at J, with 10 bases between. Germline V CDR1 and CDR2: LNHDA, SQIVND (reference sequence). The CDR3 DNA follows: TGTGCCAGTAGTATTTCGACTACCGGGGCCAACGTCCTGACTTTC. Translated: CASSISTTGANVLTF.